This T cell receptor (beta chain) was captured in a study of shared clonotypes between healthy human individuals. Whole-study findings and limits: Clonotype sharing among donors likely depends on sequencing depth.

V lost 2 bases, J lost 4 bases, and 2 bases lay in between. The CDR3 is 12 residues long. The germline V gene encodes CDR1 KGHSH and CDR2 LQKENI. A word on this clone: Antigen: not known.

In the CD4+ fraction, cells were divided into CD45RA+ naive and CD45RA-negative memory subsets. The method was immunoSEQ multiplex PCR; TCRdb's version includes in-frame clones alone and lacks a portion of them. Among more than 2 million clones listed, 90% to 95% were seen once. The gene calls are TRBV18 and TRBJ2-2; D remains ambiguous. The sample was naive CD4+ T cells sorted from blood. Subset here: CD45RA+ positively selected. This clonotype originated in a man between 18 and 35 years old in good health. The CDR3 spells CASSPFTGELFF. DNA for the CDR3: TGTGCCAGCTCACCATTCACCGGGGAGCTGTTTTTT.